This T cell receptor beta chain stems from a study of T cell repertoires in cytomegalovirus infection. The length of the CDR3 is 14 residues. Per germline, CDR1 SNHLY and CDR2 FYNNEI. Points on this clonotype: What it recognizes is unknown. Sequence at one end of the junction differs from germline and may be a read error.

One entry per CDR3 protein, called by TCRdb with MiXCR from the reads. The sample contains around 70,000 distinct CDR3 sequences, roughly 28% of which appear only once. The source material was CD8+ T cells from cultured PBMCs, sampled from culture after CMV antigen stimulation. The chain joins TRBV2 to TRBJ1-5; no clear D gene. The receptor comes from a human donor in good health (CMV status not recorded). Some clones in this sample may be carry-over from other donors' samples. The CDR3 bases are TGTGCCAGCAGCGAAGAGGGTAGCAATCAGCCCCAGCATTTT. It codes for CASSEEGSNQPQHF.